The 28 T cell receptor beta chains below all came from one sample that was sequenced in a study of OX40 agonist ivuxolimab in advanced cancers. Using immunoSEQ multiplex PCR, the repertoire was profiled, and TCRdb retains in-frame clones only, with some absent. The sample has about 38,000 clones; around three quarters are singletons. The sequences come from CD4+ or CD8+ T cells sorted from blood, collected in a trial of the OX40 agonist ivuxolimab. These receptors were obtained from an adult with an advanced solid tumor such as melanoma, head and neck, liver or kidney cancer.

The rearrangement uses TRBV2 and TRBJ2-2; 13 positions agree with TRBD2. Germline V gene data show CDR1 as SNHLY and CDR2 as FYNNEI. The CDR3 is 14 amino acids. V lost 5 bases and J lost 6; bases outside the gene matches: 0. CDR3 sequence: CASSTSGRAGELFF. The CDR3 DNA reads as TGTGCCAGCAGTACTAGCGGGAGGGCCGGGGAGCTGTTTTTT.

The chain uses TRBV28 and TRBJ1-5; 8 bases agree with TRBD1. CDR3 length: 16 amino acids. Germline V CDR1 and CDR2: MDHEN, SYDVKM. J gave up 5 bases and V 6 bases, and 12 bases lay outside the gene matches. This chain's CDR3 is CASSFQHQGAHQPQHF. The CDR3, as DNA: TGTGCCAGCAGCTTCCAACACCAGGGGGCACATCAGCCCCAGCATTTT.

The chain couples TRBV9 to TRBJ2-7; weak D call: TRBD1 (6 bases). The CDR3 loop spans 13 amino acids. The germline V gene encodes CDR1 SGDLS and CDR2 YYNGEE. V lost 3 bases, J lost 7 bases, and 14 bases lay in between. CDR3 residues: CASSAEGVGEQYF. The CDR3 region has the DNA TGTGCCAGCAGCGCAGAGGGGGTAGGAGAGCAGTACTTC. The complete variable domain, with remaining parts taken from reference TRBV9 and TRBJ2-7, reads DSGVTQTPKHLITATGQRVTLRCSPRSGDLSVYWYQQSLDQGLQFLIQYYNGEERAKGNILERFSAQQFPDLHSELNLSSLELGDSALYFCASSAEGVGEQYFGPGTRLTVT.

This clone was found once. This chain links TRBV7-9 with TRBJ2-3, with D unclear. The CDR3 sequence is 13 residues long. Germline assignment: CDR1 SEHNR and CDR2 FQNEAQ (reference sequence). V lost 0 bases and J lost 3, with 4 bases in between. CDR3 in DNA: TGTGCCAGCAGCTTAGCGACAACAGATACGCAGTATTTT. Protein sequence: CASSLATTDTQYF.

The rearrangement uses TRBV27 and TRBJ2-1, with 10 bases lining up with TRBD2. This CDR3 has 17 amino acids. V was pared by 2 bases and J by 9 bases, with 13 bases of the junction left unmatched. CDR1 and CDR2 (germline): MNHEY, SMNVEV (reference sequence). CDR3 region: CASSLGLLAGEVSEQFF. The DNA of the CDR3 is TGTGCCAGCAGTTTAGGGCTGCTAGCGGGAGAAGTGAGTGAGCAGTTCTTC.

In its sample, this clone ranks as medium-sized (0.01 to 0.1%). The chain has TRBV19 and TRBJ1-5; no clear D. V lost 3 bases, J lost 7 bases, and 10 bases lay in between. This CDR3 is built from 13 residues. Germline CDR1 LNHDA, CDR2 SQIVND (reference sequence). The CDR3 is CASSIQPGQPQHF. The CDR3 DNA is TGTGCCAGTAGTATCCAGCCGGGGCAGCCCCAGCATTTT.

This clone came up a few times. This chain uses TRBV21-1 with TRBJ2-1; the table calls TRBD2, which could not be checked here. TRBV21-1 is assigned pseudogene status. The CDR3 has 18 residues. For the CDR3, the DNA is TGTGCCAGCAGCAAAGCGCTTTGGAGACTAGCGGGACACAATGAGCAGTTCTTC. It yields the protein CASSKALWRLAGHNEQFF.

V usage is TRBV5-4 and J usage is TRBJ2-1; TRBD2 matches at 14 bases. Germline CDR1 and CDR2: SGHNT and YYREEE (reference sequence). Trimming at V came to 3 bases and at J to 7 bases, leaving 3 bases not matched to a gene. The CDR3 has 15 residues. This CDR3 reads CASSSGLAGVNEQFF. The DNA of the CDR3 is TGTGCCAGCAGCTCGGGACTAGCGGGAGTAAATGAGCAGTTCTTC.

The gene calls are TRBV10-3 and TRBJ1-5, with 12 bases lining up with TRBD1. The CDR3 is 15 amino acids. V shed 7 bases, J shed 7 bases, and the junction held 8 bases outside the gene matches. Germline lookup yields CDR1 ENHRY and CDR2 SYGVKD. This chain's CDR3 is CAITPGQGAGQPQHF. The CDR3 region has the DNA TGTGCCATCACTCCGGGACAGGGGGCCGGACAGCCCCAGCATTTT.

J is TRBJ2-1 and V is TRBV28; no reliable D call. The germline V gene encodes CDR1 MDHEN and CDR2 SYDVKM. This CDR3 spans 14 amino acids. The V end was cut by 2 bases, the J end by 4 bases, with 9 bases between. The DNA for the CDR3 is TGTGCCAGCAGTTTAGGGAACAGATACAATGAGCAGTTCTTC. Translation: CASSLGNRYNEQFF.

By sample share, this clone is medium-sized. The chain combines TRBV7-2 with TRBJ2-1; no definite D call. From germline, CDR1 is SGHTA and CDR2 FQGNSA. V shed 5 bases and J shed 4 bases, with 12 bases lying between them. This CDR3 is 14 amino acids long. This chain's CDR3 is CASSRKAQYNEQFF. The CDR3 nucleotides read TGTGCCAGCAGCCGCAAGGCACAGTACAATGAGCAGTTCTTC.

The chain has TRBV19 and TRBJ2-6; D gene ambiguous. Trimming took 4 bases from V and 0 from J, leaving 10 bases between them. This CDR3 has 16 residues. The germline V gene has CDR1 LNHDA and CDR2 SQIVND (reference sequence). CDR3 DNA: TGTGCCAGTAGTAAATCTAGGCTCTCTGGGGCCAACGTCCTGACTTTC. Amino acid sequence: CASSKSRLSGANVLTF.

This clone was seen only once. V and J are TRBV28 and TRBJ2-3, with 13 bases identical to TRBD2. After removal of 5 bases from V and 8 bases from J, the junction contained 10 bases not matched to a gene. Per the germline V gene, CDR1 is MDHEN and CDR2 is SYDVKM. The CDR3 covers 16 residues. In nucleotides, the CDR3 is TGTGCCAGCAGTAAACTAGCGGGAGGGCCCGGGGCTACGCAGTATTTT. Its translation is CASSKLAGGPGATQYF.

J is TRBJ2-1 and V is TRBV29-1; 9 nucleotides line up with TRBD2. The CDR3 has 16 amino acids. V trimming: 3 bases; J trimming: 0 bases; junction bases outside the gene matches: 6. Germline V gene sequence: CDR1 SQVTM, CDR2 ANQGSEA. The CDR3 region is CSVEGLASSSYNEQFF. The CDR3 nucleotides are TGCAGCGTTGAGGGACTAGCCTCGAGCTCCTACAATGAGCAGTTCTTC.

V gene TRBV7-9 combines with J gene TRBJ2-1; D is undetermined. This CDR3 is built from 14 residues. In germline, CDR1 is SEHNR, CDR2 FQNEAQ (reference sequence). V dropped 2 bases and J dropped 8 bases, with 13 bases sitting between them. The CDR3 here is CASSLSIRRDEQFF. CDR3 nucleotide sequence: TGTGCCAGCAGCTTATCGATTAGGAGAGATGAGCAGTTCTTC.

The chain links TRBV19 to TRBJ1-5; 10 bases fit TRBD1. V was pared by 6 bases and J by 2 bases, with 4 bases of the junction left unmatched. The CDR3 contains 15 residues. Germline-derived CDR1 and CDR2 are LNHDA and SQIVND (reference sequence). The CDR3 here is CASRPGTGGNQPQHF. The CDR3 DNA follows: TGTGCCAGTAGACCCGGGACAGGGGGCAATCAGCCCCAGCATTTT.

This chain joins TRBV27 and TRBJ2-3; TRBD1 or TRBD2 may be the D gene (5 bases each). CDR1 MNHEY and CDR2 SMNVEV come from the germline V gene (reference sequence). The CDR3 loop spans 17 amino acids. Trimming stripped 4 bases from V and 4 bases from J, with 21 bases between. This chain's CDR3 is CASSSVRQGAFPDTQYF. CDR3 in DNA: TGTGCCAGCAGTTCCGTTCGGCAGGGAGCTTTCCCAGATACGCAGTATTTT.

The J gene is TRBJ2-7, the V gene TRBV28; possible D gene TRBD2, 5 bases. The CDR3 has 15 amino acids. V gave up 2 bases and J gave up 2 bases, with 13 bases separating them. The germline V gene has CDR1 MDHEN and CDR2 SYDVKM. The CDR3 DNA reads as TGTGCCAGCAGTTTACCCTTGGGAGTTACCTACGAGCAGTACTTC. Translated: CASSLPLGVTYEQYF.

The chain is built from TRBV4-1 and TRBJ2-1, with D uncertain. Per the germline V gene, CDR1 is MGHRA and CDR2 is YSYEKL. Trimming shortened V by 1 base and J by 0 bases, and 19 bases separated the two germline ends. The CDR3 has 19 amino acids. CDR3 protein: CASSQGPSFLVSSYNEQFF. CDR3 nucleotide sequence: TGCGCCAGCAGCCAAGGACCTTCTTTCCTGGTTAGCTCCTACAATGAGCAGTTCTTC.

The J gene is TRBJ1-4, the V gene TRBV11-2; D is unresolved. The CDR3 consists of 11 residues. The germline CDR1 and CDR2 sequences are SGHAT and FQNNGV. Between the trimmed V and J ends, which lost 5 bases and 8 bases, there was a span of 6 bases. The CDR3 DNA reads as TGTGCCAGCAGCATTACAGAAAAACTGTTTTTT. Protein product: CASSITEKLFF.

The chain joins TRBV4-1 to TRBJ2-2; 12 nucleotides match TRBD2. CDR1 is MGHRA, CDR2 YSYEKL, per germline. The length of the CDR3 is 16 residues. Trimming cost V 4 bases and J 1 base; bases outside gene matches: 1. CDR3 region: CASSPLAGGNTGELFF. DNA of the CDR3: TGCGCCAGCAGCCCACTAGCGGGAGGGAACACCGGGGAGCTGTTTTTT.

The chain joins TRBV20-1 to TRBJ1-1; D is perhaps TRBD1 (5 bases). CDR3 length equals 11 residues. Germline V lookup: CDR1 DFQATT, CDR2 SNEGSKA (reference sequence). Trimming stripped 6 bases from V and 4 bases from J, with 9 bases between. This chain's CDR3 is CSAGESTEAFF. CDR3 nucleotide sequence: TGCAGTGCGGGGGAGAGCACTGAAGCTTTCTTT.

This clone was recorded a few times. The genes are TRBV6-5 and TRBJ1-1; D is unresolved. The CDR3 is 14 residues long. CDR1 and CDR2 (germline): MNHEY, SVGAGI. The V end lost 5 bases, the J end lost 1 base, and 11 bases lay between the germline ends. For the CDR3, the DNA is TGTGCCAGCAGTGTCCTCCGGGGGAACACTGAAGCTTTCTTT. The encoded protein is CASSVLRGNTEAFF.

This clone was counted between two and nine times. This chain connects TRBV11-1 to TRBJ2-7, with 10 bases identical to TRBD1. V lost 1 base and J lost 2; bases outside the gene matches: 2. Per germline, CDR1 SGHAT and CDR2 FQDESV (reference sequence). This CDR3 contains 15 residues. The CDR3: CASSLEGQGPYEQYF. DNA of the CDR3: TGTGCCAGCAGCTTAGAGGGACAGGGGCCCTACGAGCAGTACTTC.

J is TRBJ1-1 and V is TRBV9; D unclear. Germline CDR1 SGDLS, CDR2 YYNGEE. There are 15 residues in the CDR3. V was pared by 2 bases and J by 4 bases, with 15 bases between. As DNA, the CDR3 is TGTGCCAGCAGCGTCGGGAGGAGGTCCAGCACTGAAGCTTTCTTT. This codes for CASSVGRRSSTEAFF.

The rearrangement joins TRBV5-1 to TRBJ1-4; 7 bases match TRBD1. There are 16 residues in the CDR3. V lost 5 bases, J lost 3 bases, and 10 bases stayed unmatched. The V gene's germline CDR1 is SGHRS and CDR2 YFSETQ. The CDR3 reads CASSEGAVGSNEKLFF. The CDR3 nucleotides are TGCGCCAGCAGTGAGGGGGCCGTAGGGTCTAATGAAAAACTGTTTTTT.

V and J are TRBV23-1 and TRBJ2-5, with D unresolved. TRBV23-1 has ORF status, its function being uncertain. V was pared by 0 bases and J by 5 bases, with 10 bases between. The CDR3 covers 14 residues. CDR3 loop: CASSQSCGKETQYF. For the CDR3, the DNA is TGCGCCAGCAGTCAATCGTGTGGGAAGGAGACCCAGTACTTC.

Sample share makes this clone medium-sized. This chain joins TRBV2 and TRBJ2-7, with TRBD2 as a possible D gene (6 bases). CDR1 SNHLY and CDR2 FYNNEI come from the germline V gene. The CDR3 is 14 residues long. V dropped 4 bases and J dropped 0 bases, with 10 bases sitting between them. CDR3 nucleotides: TGTGCCAGCAGTGGCGGGACTGCCTCCTACGAGCAGTACTTC. This translates into CASSGGTASYEQYF.